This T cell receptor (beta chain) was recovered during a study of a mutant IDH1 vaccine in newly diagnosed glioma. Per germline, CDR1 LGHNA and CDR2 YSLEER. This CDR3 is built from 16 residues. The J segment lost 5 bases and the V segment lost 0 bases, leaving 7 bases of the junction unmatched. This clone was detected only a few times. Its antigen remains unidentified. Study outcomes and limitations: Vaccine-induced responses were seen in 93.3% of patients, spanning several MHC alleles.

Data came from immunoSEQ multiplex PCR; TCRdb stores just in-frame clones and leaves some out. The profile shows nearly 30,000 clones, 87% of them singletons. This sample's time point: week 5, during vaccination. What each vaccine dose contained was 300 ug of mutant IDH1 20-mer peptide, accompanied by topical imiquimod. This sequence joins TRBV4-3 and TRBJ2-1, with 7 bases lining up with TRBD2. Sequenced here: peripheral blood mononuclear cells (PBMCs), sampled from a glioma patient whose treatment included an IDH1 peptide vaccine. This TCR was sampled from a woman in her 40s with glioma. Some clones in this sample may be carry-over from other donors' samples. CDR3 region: CASSQEQVAGDNEQFF. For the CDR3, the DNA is TGCGCCAGCAGCCAAGAGCAGGTGGCGGGGGACAATGAGCAGTTCTTC.